These 28 T cell receptor beta chains share one sample of origin, sequenced in a study of persistence of HIV-infected CD4 T cells. Antigens for these TCRs are unknown. Overlapping HIV-1 Gag 15-mer peptides at 1 ug per peptide per mL were used. Sorting of responding CD4+ T cells relied on upregulated CD40 ligand together with CD69. The libraries were made with immunoSEQ version 4 in survey mode. The data were produced by immunoSEQ multiplex PCR, yet TCRdb's version contains in-frame clones alone and is incomplete. The sample carries over 10,000 clones, about 69% recorded once. The source was CD4+ T cells sorted from PBMCs after roughly 17-hour stimulation, collected from a patient who received antiretroviral therapy. The receptor source for this set is an adult man with HIV who was CMV-seropositive.

This chain uses TRBV4-2 with TRBJ2-1; TRBD1 agrees at 12 bases. CDR1 is LGHNA, CDR2 YNFKEQ, per germline. V was pared by 4 bases and J by 7 bases, with 8 bases of the junction left unmatched. The CDR3 contains 16 residues. The CDR3 loop reads CASSPEMGQGANEQFF. The CDR3 region has the DNA TGTGCCAGCAGCCCCGAGATGGGACAGGGGGCGAATGAGCAGTTCTTC.

There are a few counts of this clone. V usage is TRBV11-3 and J usage is TRBJ2-2; unclear D gene. V was clipped by 2 bases and J by 3 bases, with 7 bases between them. The germline V gene encodes CDR1 SGHNT and CDR2 YENEEA. The length of the CDR3 is 14 residues. This CDR3 is CASSLIRDTGELFF. CDR3 DNA sequence: TGTGCCAGCAGCTTAATCCGGGACACCGGGGAGCTGTTTTTT.

The rearrangement links TRBV29-1 to TRBJ2-3, with D hard to call. The V gene's germline CDR1 is SQVTM and CDR2 ANQGSEA. This CDR3 is built from 14 residues. Trimming cost V 7 bases and J 1 base, with 15 bases left between them. In nucleotides, the CDR3 is TGCAGCGCCCGAGACCAGGTGGGCACAGATACGCAGTATTTT. Its protein product is CSARDQVGTDTQYF.

This clone was observed once. This chain connects TRBV2 to TRBJ1-1, with a tentative D call TRBD1 (6 bases). CDR1 is SNHLY and CDR2 is FYNNEI in the germline V gene. Trimming removed 4 bases at V and 2 bases at J, with 11 bases between. The CDR3 totals 14 residues. In nucleotides, the CDR3 is TGTGCCAGCAGTGCACAGGGCCCAAACACTGAAGCTTTCTTT. Translating gives CASSAQGPNTEAFF.

This clone is labeled as large. The same CDR3 is also encoded by other DNA sequences in this sample. The rearrangement uses TRBV9 and TRBJ2-5; D might be TRBD1 (6 bases). Germline assignment: CDR1 SGDLS and CDR2 YYNGEE. Trimming shortened V by 0 bases and J by 5 bases, and 8 bases separated the two germline ends. The CDR3 loop spans 13 amino acids. The CDR3 DNA reads as TGTGCCAGCAGCGTAGCTAGGGGGGAGACCCAGTACTTC. It yields the protein CASSVARGETQYF.

The chain has TRBV5-1 and TRBJ1-4, with D maybe TRBD1 (5 bases). Deletions cut 0 bases from V and 8 bases from J, with 8 bases between. The CDR3 consists of 13 residues. Germline lookup yields CDR1 SGHRS and CDR2 YFSETQ. CDR3: CASSLGGTEKLFF. The CDR3 coding sequence is TGCGCCAGCAGCTTGGGTGGGACGGAAAAACTGTTTTTT.

This clone was picked up one time. CDR3 protein: CASSPSGEYGYTF. The CDR3 DNA reads as TGTGCCAGCTCACCCTCAGGGGAATATGGCTACACCTTC. V gene TRBV6-5 combines with J gene TRBJ1-2; D may be TRBD1 (6 bases). Trimming removed 8 bases from V and 5 bases from J, with 15 bases in between. Germline V gives CDR1 MNHEY, CDR2 SVGAGI. The CDR3 is 13 amino acids.

V gene TRBV5-6 combines with J gene TRBJ2-2, with 9 bases fitting TRBD1. The V gene's germline CDR1 is SGHDT and CDR2 YYEEEE. Germline trimming cut 2 bases from V and 5 bases from J; bases unmatched to any gene: 4. The CDR3 length is 15 residues. For the CDR3, the DNA is TGTGCCAGCAGCTTATGGACAGGGGAAACCGGGGAGCTGTTTTTT. Translated: CASSLWTGETGELFF.

The chain uses TRBV11-2 and TRBJ2-3, with unresolved D. CDR1 and CDR2 from the germline V gene are SGHAT and FQNNGV. Trimming removed 5 bases at V and 5 bases at J, with 8 bases between. This CDR3 region has 12 residues. The CDR3: CASSLSRDTQYF. CDR3 coding DNA: TGTGCCAGCAGCCTTTCTAGAGATACGCAGTATTTT.

This chain connects TRBV27 to TRBJ1-1; perhaps TRBD1 as D (6 bases). Germline CDR1 MNHEY, CDR2 SMNVEV (reference sequence). The CDR3 covers 14 residues. With 3 bases removed from V and 5 bases from J, the gap between germline ends came to 13 bases. The CDR3 protein is CASSFQRRGTEAFF. In DNA form, the CDR3 reads TGTGCCAGCAGTTTCCAACGGAGGGGGACTGAAGCTTTCTTT.

This chain connects TRBV18 to TRBJ2-1; D gene unclear. The CDR3 covers 12 residues. Trimming removed 1 base from V and 12 bases from J, with 10 bases in between. Germline V gene sequence: CDR1 KGHSH, CDR2 LQKENI. The CDR3 DNA sequence: TGTGCCAGCTCACCACAAAGGGCTGGGCAGTTCTTC. This gives the protein CASSPQRAGQFF.

The chain joins TRBV27 to TRBJ1-2; a weak D match, TRBD1 (5 bases). The CDR3 runs to 15 residues. V was trimmed by 1 base and J by 2 bases, leaving 11 bases between them. Germline CDR1 MNHEY, CDR2 SMNVEV (reference sequence). The CDR3 sequence is CASSLFGRANYGYTF. In nucleotides, the CDR3 is TGTGCCAGCAGTTTATTTGGCAGGGCGAACTATGGCTACACCTTC.

The gene calls are TRBV9 and TRBJ2-5; D gene ambiguous. The CDR3 is made up of 13 amino acids. V was clipped by 2 bases and J by 1 base, with 6 bases between them. CDR1 SGDLS and CDR2 YYNGEE come from the germline V gene. CDR3: CASSVGPQETQYF. Written as DNA, the CDR3 is TGTGCCAGCAGCGTGGGTCCCCAAGAGACCCAGTACTTC.

V gene TRBV4-1 combines with J gene TRBJ1-5; maybe TRBD1 (5 bases). The germline V gene has CDR1 MGHRA and CDR2 YSYEKL. V dropped 1 base and J dropped 5 bases, with 12 bases sitting between them. The CDR3 totals 15 residues. DNA of the CDR3: TGCGCCAGCAGCCAAGGGACAAGGGACCATCAGCCCCAGCATTTT. This codes for CASSQGTRDHQPQHF.

This chain connects TRBV4-2 to TRBJ1-2; D is ambiguous. The V gene lost 0 bases and the J gene lost 5 bases, with 4 bases spanning the gap. Germline V gene lookup returns CDR1 LGHNA and CDR2 YNFKEQ. The CDR3 totals 12 residues. CDR3 sequence (DNA): TGTGCCAGCAGCCAAGATAATTATGGCTACACCTTC. It codes for CASSQDNYGYTF.

The gene calls are TRBV12-3 or TRBV12-4 and TRBJ2-1, with TRBD1 matching over 9 bases. This CDR3 comprises 13 residues. The ends lost 3 bases at V and 13 bases at J; junction bases unmatched: 7. Written as DNA, the CDR3 is TGTGCCAGCAGTTTCGTGGGACAGGGAAACCAGTTCTTC. Translated, it gives CASSFVGQGNQFF.

The chain employs TRBV11-2 and TRBJ1-1; TRBD1 agrees at 8 bases. V lost 0 bases, J lost 6 bases, and 6 bases stayed unmatched. This CDR3 has 15 amino acids. Germline V CDR1 and CDR2: SGHAT, FQNNGV. For the CDR3, the DNA is TGTGCCAGCAGCTTAGAGTCAGGGGGCCGCGCTGAAGCTTTCTTT. It specifies CASSLESGGRAEAFF.

The chain recombines TRBV10-2 with TRBJ1-1, with unresolved D. CDR1 and CDR2 from the germline V gene are WSHSY and SAAADI. This CDR3 region has 12 residues. Trimming left V 6 bases short and J 1 base short, with 6 bases between. The CDR3 reads CASRGSNTEAFF. DNA for the CDR3: TGCGCCAGCAGAGGGTCGAACACTGAAGCTTTCTTT.

This clone was counted only a few times. This chain joins TRBV6-1 and TRBJ2-7; no clear D gene. V dropped 1 base and J dropped 2 bases, with 12 bases sitting between them. Per the germline V gene, CDR1 is MNHNS and CDR2 is SASEGT. The CDR3 consists of 15 residues. The CDR3 sequence is CASSEERQRPYEQYF. The CDR3 DNA follows: TGTGCCAGCAGTGAAGAACGGCAAAGACCCTACGAGCAGTACTTC.

This clone was counted between two and nine times. This CDR3 is CASSLGGGENEQFF. In DNA, the CDR3 is TGTGCCAGCAGCTTAGGAGGAGGGGAAAATGAGCAGTTCTTC. The rearrangement uses TRBV11-3 and TRBJ2-1; D is perhaps TRBD2 (6 bases). The germline V and J ends were trimmed by 1 base and 7 bases, with 11 bases remaining between them. Germline V lookup: CDR1 SGHNT, CDR2 YENEEA. The CDR3 is made up of 14 amino acids.

The chain links TRBV7-9 to TRBJ2-5; 9 bases agree with TRBD2. The CDR3 runs to 15 residues. From germline, CDR1 is SEHNR and CDR2 FQNEAQ (reference sequence). After removal of 1 base from V and 3 bases from J, the junction contained 3 bases not matched to a gene. CDR3 region: CASSLGTSVKETQYF. CDR3 nucleotide sequence: TGTGCCAGCAGCTTAGGGACTAGCGTAAAAGAGACCCAGTACTTC.

This rearrangement joins TRBV6-2 or TRBV6-3 to TRBJ1-1, with 7 bases fitting TRBD1. In germline, CDR1 is MNHEY, CDR2 SVGEGT. This CDR3 comprises 14 residues. V shed 5 bases, J shed 1 base, and the junction held 4 bases outside the gene matches. CDR3 in DNA: TGTGCCAGCAGTCCCTGGGACAGGAACACTGAAGCTTTCTTT. This sequence encodes CASSPWDRNTEAFF.

The chain uses TRBV11-3 and TRBJ2-3, with 9 positions matching TRBD1. CDR1 is SGHNT and CDR2 is YENEEA in the germline V gene. V dropped 3 bases and J dropped 3; count of bases not matched to a gene: 1. The CDR3 is made up of 14 amino acids. The CDR3 region is CASSLGQGTDTQYF. CDR3 DNA sequence: TGTGCCAGCAGCTTGGGACAGGGTACAGATACGCAGTATTTT.

The chain employs TRBV4-1 and TRBJ2-1; D may correspond to TRBD1 or TRBD2 (6 bases each). V was shortened by 1 base and J by 8 bases, with 18 bases between the two germline ends. Germline V lookup: CDR1 MGHRA, CDR2 YSYEKL. The CDR3 spans 16 residues. The CDR3 nucleotides are TGCGCCAGCAGCCAAGTAGGGGGGTTTTCCAGGGATGAGCAGTTCTTC. It is translated as CASSQVGGFSRDEQFF.

J is TRBJ1-1 and V is TRBV19; TRBD1 agrees at 9 bases. V shed 4 bases, J shed 6 bases, and the junction held 12 bases outside the gene matches. CDR1 is LNHDA and CDR2 is SQIVND in the germline V gene (reference sequence). The CDR3 sequence is 16 residues long. This CDR3 reads CASSTRGTGRIAEAFF. The CDR3 region has the DNA TGTGCCAGTAGTACTCGAGGGACAGGGCGCATCGCTGAAGCTTTCTTT.

The gene calls are TRBV30 and TRBJ1-2; no reliable D call. Germline CDR1 and CDR2: GTSNPN and SVGIG (reference sequence). This CDR3 has 11 residues. The V end lost 4 bases, the J end lost 8 bases, and 11 bases lay between the germline ends. The CDR3 DNA reads TGTGCCTGGACGTTAGAAGGGGGCTACACCTTC. Translation: CAWTLEGGYTF.

This chain uses TRBV25-1 with TRBJ1-3; TRBD1 matches 7 bases. CDR3 length equals 16 residues. With 1 base clipped from V and 0 bases from J, the junction kept 3 bases outside the gene matches. Germline V gene sequence: CDR1 MGHDK, CDR2 SYGVNS. The CDR3 loop reads CASSESDRYSGNTIYF. The DNA of the CDR3 is TGTGCCAGCAGTGAATCGGACAGGTACTCTGGAAACACCATATATTTT.

The CDR3 here is CASSLELGSYNEQFF. CDR3 DNA: TGTGCCAGCAGCTTAGAGCTAGGGTCCTACAATGAGCAGTTCTTC. The genes are TRBV11-1 and TRBJ2-1; D ambiguous. The CDR3 contains 15 residues. V gave up 1 base and J gave up 1 base, with 8 bases separating them. CDR1 SGHAT and CDR2 FQDESV come from the germline V gene (reference sequence).